This T cell receptor (beta chain) stems from a study of blood T cell repertoires in COVID-19. Study-wide context: Whether acute or convalescent, the COVID-19 samples came from the United States, Italy and Spain.

The trim removed 6 bases at V and 6 bases at J, leaving 8 bases unmatched. The CDR3 runs 16 residues. The germline V gene has CDR1 LNHNV and CDR2 YYDKDF (reference sequence). In the study's own analysis: Nucleated cell counts were estimated from reference gene primer amplification. Clones were sequenced by immunoSEQ multiplex PCR, and TCRdb holds only the in-frame ones, with some missing. V and J calls and clone size are as listed in that table; D and trimming were resolved from the DNA. The sample records some 15,000 clones, about 90% being singletons. The rearrangement links TRBV15 to TRBJ2-2; TRBD2 matches 12 bases. Specimen: peripheral blood. The TCR comes from a man aged 60 to 69 with active COVID-19. As DNA, the CDR3 is TGTGCCACCAGAAGTGGACTAGCGGGGTCGGCCGGGGAGCTGTTTTTT. This sequence encodes CATRSGLAGSAGELFF.